Below, 19 T cell receptor beta chains from the same sample are listed, as sequenced in a study of somatic mutations in cytotoxic T cells in rheumatoid arthritis. Clones were sequenced by immunoSEQ multiplex PCR, and TCRdb holds only the in-frame ones, with some missing. This table holds approximately 9,600 clones, 70% to 90% found once. Sequencing was performed on CD8+ T cells sorted from blood. The receptor set was obtained from an adult with rheumatoid arthritis.

This clone was seen more than once but under ten times. The gene calls are TRBV2 and TRBJ2-2; D may be TRBD1 (6 bases). CDR1 is SNHLY and CDR2 is FYNNEI in the germline V gene. The V end was cut by 0 bases, the J end by 7 bases, with 12 bases between. The CDR3 consists of 15 residues. CDR3 DNA: TGTGCCAGCAGTGAAGCGGGGGCAGGGAGCGGGGAGCTGTTTTTT. Translating it yields CASSEAGAGSGELFF. Full variable domain (rest looked up from reference TRBV2 and TRBJ2-2): EPEVTQTPSHQVTQMGQEVILRCVPISNHLYFYWYRQILGQKVEFLVSFYNNEISEKSEIFDDQFSVERPDGSNFTLKIRSTKLEDSAMYFCASSEAGAGSGELFFGEGSRLTVL.

This clone was recorded once. V usage is TRBV27 and J usage is TRBJ2-3; either TRBD1 or TRBD2 may supply D (5 bases each). Per germline, CDR1 MNHEY and CDR2 SMNVEV (reference sequence). The CDR3 is made up of 14 amino acids. Trimming shortened V by 6 bases and J by 1 base, and 11 bases separated the two germline ends. The CDR3 DNA reads TGTGCCAGCAGCACCCGGGGCGGCACAGATACGCAGTATTTT. It encodes CASSTRGGTDTQYF.

J is TRBJ2-3 and V is TRBV5-1; possibly TRBD1 or TRBD2 for D (5 bases each). Germline V gene sequence: CDR1 SGHRS, CDR2 YFSETQ. Trimming pared 1 base from V and 4 bases from J, leaving 16 bases between. This CDR3 spans 16 amino acids. The CDR3 nucleotides are TGCGCCAGCAGCTTGCGGGGCCAAGGGGAATCAGATACGCAGTATTTT. Translated, it gives CASSLRGQGESDTQYF.

This chain links TRBV9 with TRBJ2-1; a weak D match, TRBD2 (6 bases). V was pared by 4 bases and J by 7 bases, with 24 bases between. The CDR3 totals 17 residues. The germline gives CDR1 SGDLS, CDR2 YYNGEE. CDR3 in DNA: TGTGCCAGCAGCTTATATGGTACGGGAGAGGCGGGGAATGAGCAGTTCTTC. This translates into CASSLYGTGEAGNEQFF.

The chain joins TRBV6-5 to TRBJ1-2; no clear D. Germline CDR1 and CDR2: MNHEY and SVGAGI. V was shortened by 4 bases and J by 0 bases, with 6 bases between the two germline ends. There are 13 residues in the CDR3. CDR3 region: CASSFTANYGYTF. CDR3 bases: TGTGCCAGCAGTTTCACAGCTAACTATGGCTACACCTTC.

The chain couples TRBV5-1 to TRBJ2-5; 8 bases match TRBD2. In germline, CDR1 is SGHRS, CDR2 YFSETQ. Unmatched junction bases numbered 6, after V lost 4 bases and J lost 1 base. This CDR3 contains 15 residues. The CDR3 is CASSTGSGIQETQYF. The CDR3 coding sequence is TGCGCCAGCAGCACAGGTAGCGGGATCCAAGAGACCCAGTACTTC.

V and J are TRBV6-5 and TRBJ1-2; TRBD1 matches at 7 bases. J lost 5 bases, V lost 8 bases, and 14 bases had no gene match. The CDR3 loop spans 15 amino acids. Looked up from germline, CDR1 is MNHEY and CDR2 is SVGAGI. The DNA of the CDR3 is TGTGCCAGCGTGGGTCAGGGGGTGGGGGATTATGGCTACACCTTC. It codes for CASVGQGVGDYGYTF.

This sequence joins TRBV19 and TRBJ2-7; possible D gene TRBD2, 6 bases. V shed 6 bases and J shed 0 bases, with 12 bases lying between them. The germline V gene encodes CDR1 LNHDA and CDR2 SQIVND (reference sequence). The CDR3 has 14 amino acids. CDR3 loop: CASSSGGRSYEQYF. Here the CDR3 DNA reads TGTGCCAGTAGCAGTGGAGGGCGCTCCTACGAGCAGTACTTC.

The V gene is TRBV7-8, the J gene TRBJ1-5; D not resolved. V was clipped by 1 base and J by 7 bases, with 11 bases between them. The V gene's germline CDR1 is SGHVS and CDR2 FQNEAQ. CDR3 length equals 14 residues. This CDR3 is CASSLGGRGQPQHF. The CDR3 DNA reads as TGTGCCAGCAGCTTAGGTGGTCGCGGCCAGCCCCAGCATTTT. The complete variable domain, with remaining parts taken from reference TRBV7-8 and TRBJ1-5, reads GAGVSQSPRYKVAKRGQDVALRCDPISGHVSLFWYQQALGQGPEFLTYFQNEAQLDKSGLPSDRFFAERPEGSVSTLKIQRTQQEDSAVYLCASSLGGRGQPQHFGDGTRLSIL.

In DNA, the CDR3 is TGTGCCAGCAGTTCCAACTTAGCGGGAGGGCCGCGGGAGACCCAGTACTTC. Residues: CASSSNLAGGPRETQYF. V is TRBV28 and J is TRBJ2-5, with 11 bases identical to TRBD2. Trimming removed 4 bases from V and 5 bases from J; junction bases left unmatched: 12. Germline CDR1 and CDR2: MDHEN and SYDVKM. The CDR3 runs 17 residues.

The chain couples TRBV4-2 to TRBJ2-2, with TRBD1 matching 7 bases. The CDR3 sequence is 17 residues long. Germline trimming cut 3 bases from V and 5 bases from J; bases unmatched to any gene: 12. The germline gives CDR1 LGHNA, CDR2 YNFKEQ. In DNA, the CDR3 is TGTGCCAGCAGCCAGGCCGACAGGGCGGAATGGACCGGGGAGCTGTTTTTT. This encodes CASSQADRAEWTGELFF.

V and J are TRBV7-2 and TRBJ2-7; TRBD2 agrees at 7 bases. The CDR3 runs 16 residues. Germline-derived CDR1 and CDR2 are SGHTA and FQGNSA. The J segment lost 5 bases and the V segment lost 3 bases, leaving 13 bases of the junction unmatched. Here the CDR3 reads CASSFWSSGIRNEQYF. As DNA, the CDR3 is TGTGCCAGCAGCTTTTGGTCCAGCGGGATTCGGAACGAGCAGTACTTC.

The chain uses TRBV4-1 and TRBJ2-5, with 10 bases matching TRBD2. Germline lookup yields CDR1 MGHRA and CDR2 YSYEKL. The CDR3 is 15 residues long. The junction had 7 bases not matched to a gene; V was cut back by 4 bases and J by 5 bases. For the CDR3, the DNA is TGCGCCAGCAGCCCCAGCGGGGGGGCCGGGGAGACCCAGTACTTC. Its protein is CASSPSGGAGETQYF.

The chain uses TRBV7-8 and TRBJ2-7; D unclear. CDR3 length: 13 residues. Per the germline V gene, CDR1 is SGHVS and CDR2 is FQNEAQ. V was shortened by 2 bases and J by 2 bases, with 7 bases between the two germline ends. DNA of the CDR3: TGTGCCAGCAGCTTAACAAGTACCTACGAGCAGTACTTC. Translating it yields CASSLTSTYEQYF.

The rearrangement uses TRBV6-6 and TRBJ1-2; no reliable D call. This CDR3 is 14 amino acids long. The ends were cut back, 0 bases at V and 7 bases at J, with 12 bases in the middle. CDR1 MNHNY and CDR2 SVGAGI come from the germline V gene (reference sequence). CDR3 amino acids: CASSYSAGAVGYTF. CDR3 in DNA: TGTGCCAGCAGTTACTCCGCAGGCGCCGTTGGCTACACCTTC.

The chain couples TRBV27 to TRBJ2-7, with 9 bases lining up with TRBD1. CDR3 length: 14 amino acids. Trimming at V came to 4 bases and at J to 3 bases, leaving 4 bases not matched to a gene. From germline, CDR1 is MNHEY and CDR2 SMNVEV (reference sequence). In nucleotides, the CDR3 is TGTGCCAGCAGTTCACAGGGGGCTGGCTACGAGCAGTACTTC. Translated: CASSSQGAGYEQYF.

The gene calls are TRBV4-2 and TRBJ2-1, with a tentative D call TRBD2 (5 bases). The CDR3 contains 18 residues. V lost 3 bases and J lost 0, with 18 bases in between. Germline loops: CDR1 LGHNA, CDR2 YNFKEQ. Written as DNA, the CDR3 is TGTGCCAGCAGCCATTCCCCTCTCAGCGGAAACTCCTACAATGAGCAGTTCTTC. Translated: CASSHSPLSGNSYNEQFF.

This clone has more than one count but fewer than ten. This chain connects TRBV4-1 to TRBJ1-1; D may be TRBD1 (6 bases). CDR1 is MGHRA, CDR2 YSYEKL, per germline. This CDR3 spans 13 amino acids. V shed 0 bases and J shed 10 bases, with 12 bases lying between them. The CDR3 protein is CASSQDSGAGAFF. Here the CDR3 DNA reads TGCGCCAGCAGCCAAGATTCGGGGGCCGGAGCTTTCTTT.

The J gene is TRBJ2-7, the V gene TRBV6-6; no clear D. Trimming took 2 bases from V and 4 from J, leaving 6 bases between them. Germline CDR1 MNHNY, CDR2 SVGAGI (reference sequence). The CDR3 is 12 amino acids. This CDR3 reads CASSYEVYEQYF. Here the CDR3 DNA reads TGTGCCAGCAGTTACGAGGTTTACGAGCAGTACTTC.